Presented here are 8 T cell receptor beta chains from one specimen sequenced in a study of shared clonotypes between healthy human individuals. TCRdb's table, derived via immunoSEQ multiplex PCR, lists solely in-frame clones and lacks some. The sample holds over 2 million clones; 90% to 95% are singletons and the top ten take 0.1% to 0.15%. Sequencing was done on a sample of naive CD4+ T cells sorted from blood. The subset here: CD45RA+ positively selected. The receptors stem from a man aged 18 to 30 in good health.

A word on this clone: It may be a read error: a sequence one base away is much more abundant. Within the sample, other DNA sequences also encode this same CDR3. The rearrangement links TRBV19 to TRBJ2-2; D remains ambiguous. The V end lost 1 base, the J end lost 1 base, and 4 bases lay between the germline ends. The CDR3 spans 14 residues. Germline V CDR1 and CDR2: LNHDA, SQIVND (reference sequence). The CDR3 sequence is CASSIGQNTGELFF. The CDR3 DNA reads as TGTGCCAGTAGTATAGGACAGAACACCGGGGAGCTGTTTTTT.

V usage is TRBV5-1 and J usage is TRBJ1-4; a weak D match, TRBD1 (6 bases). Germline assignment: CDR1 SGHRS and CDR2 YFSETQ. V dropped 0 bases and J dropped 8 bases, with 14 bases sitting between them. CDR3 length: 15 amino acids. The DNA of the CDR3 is TGCGCCAGCAGCTTGGTATGGGGGCAGGAGGAAAAACTGTTTTTT. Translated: CASSLVWGQEEKLFF.

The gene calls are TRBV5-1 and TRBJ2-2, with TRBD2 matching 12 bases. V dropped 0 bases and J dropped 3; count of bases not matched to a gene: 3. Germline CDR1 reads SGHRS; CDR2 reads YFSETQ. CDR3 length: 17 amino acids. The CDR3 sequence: CASSLGLAGVHTGELFF. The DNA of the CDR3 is TGCGCCAGCAGCTTGGGACTAGCGGGAGTACACACCGGGGAGCTGTTTTTT.

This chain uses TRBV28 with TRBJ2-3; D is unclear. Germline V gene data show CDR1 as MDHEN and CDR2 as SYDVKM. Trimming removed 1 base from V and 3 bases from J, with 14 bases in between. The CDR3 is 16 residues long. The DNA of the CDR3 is TGTGCCAGCAGTTTATTGGTGCAGGCAGTAACAGATACGCAGTATTTT. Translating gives CASSLLVQAVTDTQYF. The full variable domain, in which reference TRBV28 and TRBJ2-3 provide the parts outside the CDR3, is DVKVTQSSRYLVKRTGEKVFLECVQDMDHENMFWYRQDPGLGLRLIYFSYDVKMKEKGDIPEGYSVSREKKERFSLILESASTNQTSMYLCASSLLVQAVTDTQYFGPGTRLTVL.

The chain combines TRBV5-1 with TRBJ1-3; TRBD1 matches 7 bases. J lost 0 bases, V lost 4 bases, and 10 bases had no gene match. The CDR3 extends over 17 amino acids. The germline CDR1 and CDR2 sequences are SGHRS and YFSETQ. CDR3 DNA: TGCGCCAGCAGCAGATGGGACAGAGTCTCCTCTGGAAACACCATATATTTT. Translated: CASSRWDRVSSGNTIYF.

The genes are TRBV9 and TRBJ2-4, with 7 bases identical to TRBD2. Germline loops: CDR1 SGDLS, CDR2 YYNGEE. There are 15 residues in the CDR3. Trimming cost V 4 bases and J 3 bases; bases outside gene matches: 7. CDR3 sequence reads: CASSPSSGLKNIQYF. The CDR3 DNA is TGTGCCAGCAGCCCTTCTAGCGGACTCAAAAACATTCAGTACTTC.

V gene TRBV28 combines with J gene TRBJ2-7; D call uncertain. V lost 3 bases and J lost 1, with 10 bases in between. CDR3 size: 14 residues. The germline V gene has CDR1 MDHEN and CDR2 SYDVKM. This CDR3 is CASSLYQGSYEQYF. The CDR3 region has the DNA TGTGCCAGCAGTTTGTATCAAGGGTCCTACGAGCAGTACTTC. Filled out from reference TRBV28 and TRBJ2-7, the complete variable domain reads DVKVTQSSRYLVKRTGEKVFLECVQDMDHENMFWYRQDPGLGLRLIYFSYDVKMKEKGDIPEGYSVSREKKERFSLILESASTNQTSMYLCASSLYQGSYEQYFGPGTRLTVT.

CDR3 sequence (DNA): TGTGCCAGCAGGTCTAGCGGGGGGTTACAAGAGACCCAGTACTTC. Its protein product is CASRSSGGLQETQYF. The rearrangement links TRBV7-9 to TRBJ2-5; the match to TRBD2 covers 11 bases. The germline V gene has CDR1 SEHNR and CDR2 FQNEAQ (reference sequence). V lost 6 bases, J lost 2 bases, and 5 bases stayed unmatched. This CDR3 is built from 15 residues.